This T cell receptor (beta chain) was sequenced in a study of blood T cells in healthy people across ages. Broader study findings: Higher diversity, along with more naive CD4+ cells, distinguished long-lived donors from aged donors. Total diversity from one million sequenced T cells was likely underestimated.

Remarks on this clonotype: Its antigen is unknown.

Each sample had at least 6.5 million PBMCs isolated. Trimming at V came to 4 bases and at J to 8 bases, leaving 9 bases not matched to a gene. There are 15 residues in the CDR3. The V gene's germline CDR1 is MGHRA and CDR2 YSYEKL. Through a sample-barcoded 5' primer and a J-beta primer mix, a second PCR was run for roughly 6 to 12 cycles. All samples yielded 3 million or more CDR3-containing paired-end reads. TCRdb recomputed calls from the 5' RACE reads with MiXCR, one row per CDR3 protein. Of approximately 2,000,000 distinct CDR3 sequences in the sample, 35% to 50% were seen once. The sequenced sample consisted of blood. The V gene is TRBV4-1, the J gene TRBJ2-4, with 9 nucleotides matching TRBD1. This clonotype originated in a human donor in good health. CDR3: CASSRQQGARDIQYF. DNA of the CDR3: TGCGCCAGCAGCCGACAACAGGGGGCGAGAGACATTCAGTACTTC.